The 25 T cell receptor beta chains below come from one sample, sequenced in a study of cytomegalovirus exposure and HLA in healthy donors (dated 2017 in TCRdb). The library was obtained by the immunoSEQ multiplex PCR assay. For the multiplex PCR, a mixture combining 60 forward primers for TCR Vbeta segments and 13 reverse primers for TCR Jbeta segments was used. TCRdb re-hosts the immuneACCESS table, in-frame sequences only. Its copies lack some clones; in the studies checked, an unresolved V gene accounts for under half of them, and the cause for the rest is not known. The sample table holds some 180,000 clones, of which more than 70% were seen once. Jointly, the top ten make up 1.1% to 1.5% of the sample. Sequencing was carried out using PBMCs. These receptor sequences come from a girl aged 5-17 years in good health and CMV-seropositive.

As DNA, the CDR3 is TGTGCCAGCAGCTCCAGCCCGGGACAGGGCGAGCAGTTCTTC. Translation: CASSSSPGQGEQFF. The chain links TRBV9 to TRBJ2-1; 9 positions agree with TRBD1. This CDR3 contains 14 residues. Germline values: CDR1 SGDLS, CDR2 YYNGEE. V was clipped by 4 bases and J by 10 bases; unmatched bases: 9.

This rearrangement joins TRBV5-5 to TRBJ2-7, with TRBD2 matching over 11 bases. This CDR3 has 16 residues. Trimming removed 0 bases from V and 4 bases from J; junction bases left unmatched: 6. The germline CDR1 and CDR2 sequences are SGHKS and YYEKEE (reference sequence). CDR3 amino acids: CASSLDSASGRYEQYF. The DNA of the CDR3 is TGTGCCAGCAGCTTGGATTCGGCTAGCGGGAGGTACGAGCAGTACTTC.

The chain has TRBV7-9 and TRBJ1-5, with 7 bases that match TRBD1. The length of the CDR3 is 15 residues. The germline V gene encodes CDR1 SEHNR and CDR2 FQNEAQ (reference sequence). The trim removed 0 bases at V and 5 bases at J, leaving 4 bases unmatched. The CDR3 sequence: CASSLAGRGDQPQHF. The CDR3 region has the DNA TGTGCCAGCAGCTTAGCGGGCAGGGGGGATCAGCCCCAGCATTTT.

The CDR3 here is CACHRGSLSYEQYF. The CDR3 bases are TGTGCCTGTCACCGCGGGAGCCTCTCCTACGAGCAGTACTTC. The V and J genes are TRBV30 and TRBJ2-7; 7 bases fit TRBD2. Germline V gene sequence: CDR1 GTSNPN, CDR2 SVGIG (reference sequence). The CDR3 loop spans 14 amino acids. The junction had 8 bases not matched to a gene; V was cut back by 6 bases and J by 0 bases.

The chain has TRBV9 and TRBJ1-2; D remains unclear. Germline CDR1 is SGDLS and CDR2 is YYNGEE. V lost 2 bases and J lost 7, with 24 bases in between. The CDR3 length is 17 residues. The CDR3 loop reads CASSVAPEEEGPAGYTF. Here the CDR3 DNA reads TGTGCCAGCAGCGTCGCACCGGAGGAGGAGGGTCCAGCTGGCTACACCTTC.

The count of this clone is one. The chain combines TRBV6-5 with TRBJ1-1, with D perhaps TRBD1 (6 bases). Trimming removed 0 bases at V and 11 bases at J, with 13 bases between. CDR1 is MNHEY and CDR2 is SVGAGI in the germline V gene. The CDR3 runs 13 residues. The CDR3 loop reads CASSYSLQGAAFF. CDR3 nucleotides: TGTGCCAGCAGTTACTCCCTACAGGGCGCGGCTTTCTTT.

The count of this clone is one. The chain carries TRBV27 and TRBJ1-1; no definite D call. V lost 6 bases, J lost 1 base, and 12 bases lay in between. CDR3 length: 14 residues. Germline V gene lookup returns CDR1 MNHEY and CDR2 SMNVEV (reference sequence). The DNA of the CDR3 is TGTGCCAGCAGCTTCACTATTCCGAACACTGAAGCTTTCTTT. Its translation: CASSFTIPNTEAFF.

This chain links TRBV6-5 with TRBJ1-2, with TRBD1 identical over 7 bases. Looked up from germline, CDR1 is MNHEY and CDR2 is SVGAGI. This CDR3 has 16 amino acids. V lost 2 bases, J lost 0 bases, and 6 bases stayed unmatched. CDR3 coding DNA: TGTGCCAGCAGTTACAGGGGACAGCCATCTAACTATGGCTACACCTTC. Residues: CASSYRGQPSNYGYTF.

This chain uses TRBV30 with TRBJ1-2; 8 nucleotides line up with TRBD1. Per germline, CDR1 GTSNPN and CDR2 SVGIG (reference sequence). The CDR3 is 13 amino acids. V was pared by 0 bases and J by 3 bases, with 0 bases of the junction left unmatched. CDR3 in amino acids: CAWSVQGDYGYTF. CDR3 nucleotides: TGTGCCTGGAGTGTACAGGGGGACTATGGCTACACCTTC.

V is TRBV18 and J is TRBJ1-3, with 8 bases that match TRBD1. J was trimmed by 2 bases and V by 4 bases; bases with no gene match: 7. Germline V gene lookup returns CDR1 KGHSH and CDR2 LQKENI. The CDR3 sequence is 16 residues long. The CDR3 reads CASSLDRAKTGNTIYF. CDR3 coding DNA: TGTGCCAGCTCACTGGACAGGGCTAAGACTGGAAACACCATATATTTT.

The CDR3 sequence: CASSLGLVPNEQFF. The CDR3 coding sequence is TGTGCCAGCAGCCTGGGACTAGTCCCCAATGAGCAGTTCTTC. The rearrangement links TRBV11-2 to TRBJ2-1; 8 bases are a match to TRBD2. Germline lookup yields CDR1 SGHAT and CDR2 FQNNGV. The CDR3 has 14 amino acids. The ends lost 5 bases at V and 6 bases at J; junction bases unmatched: 6.

This clone was recorded once. The chain has TRBV7-3 and TRBJ2-7; possibly TRBD1 for D (6 bases). Germline CDR1 SGHTA, CDR2 FQGTGA. This CDR3 is 13 amino acids long. Trimming took off 4 bases at V and 8 bases at J, with 15 bases between the two ends. The CDR3 DNA follows: TGTGCCAGCAGCTCAGGGGCCCGACAGCAGCAGTACTTC. Translated: CASSSGARQQQYF.

This clone was counted a few times. V usage is TRBV11-2 and J usage is TRBJ1-1, with 10 bases that match TRBD1. The length of the CDR3 is 13 residues. Germline CDR1 reads SGHAT; CDR2 reads FQNNGV. Losses at the gene ends were 4 bases for V and 10 bases for J; bases not matched to a gene: 6. This CDR3 reads CASSYRQGAAAFF. The CDR3 region has the DNA TGTGCCAGCAGCTACCGACAGGGGGCAGCAGCTTTCTTT. The whole variable domain, remainder taken from reference TRBV11-2 and TRBJ1-1, is EAGVAQSPRYKIIEKRQSVAFWCNPISGHATLYWYQQILGQGPKLLIQFQNNGVVDDSQLPKDRFSAERLKGVDSTLKIQPAKLEDSAVYLCASSYRQGAAAFFGQGTRLTVV.

CDR3 loop: CASSFGTANEKLFF. DNA of the CDR3: TGTGCCAGCAGCTTTGGGACAGCCAATGAAAAACTGTTTTTT. The chain employs TRBV7-9 and TRBJ1-4; TRBD1 matches at 7 bases. Germline loops: CDR1 SEHNR, CDR2 FQNEAQ (reference sequence). CDR3 size: 14 residues. The V segment lost 3 bases and the J segment 5 bases; nucleotides outside the gene matches: 3.

V gene TRBV4-1 combines with J gene TRBJ1-1; 9 bases align to TRBD1. The V gene's germline CDR1 is MGHRA and CDR2 YSYEKL. The CDR3 is 14 residues long. Losses at the gene ends were 4 bases for V and 9 bases for J; bases not matched to a gene: 9. This CDR3 reads CASSLGPGQGKAFF. CDR3 coding DNA: TGCGCCAGCAGCCTCGGCCCGGGACAGGGAAAAGCTTTCTTT.

The rearrangement uses TRBV5-1 and TRBJ1-3; 7 bases map to TRBD1. Germline CDR1 and CDR2: SGHRS and YFSETQ. With V trimmed by 4 bases and J by 3 bases, 4 bases remained unmatched. CDR3 length: 14 amino acids. For the CDR3, the DNA is TGCGCCAGCAGCCGCACAGGGGATGGAAACACCATATATTTT. It specifies CASSRTGDGNTIYF. Looking up the rest from reference TRBV5-1 and TRBJ1-3 gives the full variable domain: KAGVTQTPRYLIKTRGQQVTLSCSPISGHRSVSWYQQTPGQGLQFLFEYFSETQRNKGNFPGRFSGRQFSNSRSEMNVSTLELGDSALYLCASSRTGDGNTIYFGEGSWLTVV.

This clone came up a few times. The V and J genes are TRBV19 and TRBJ2-3; 10 bases line up with TRBD2. Losses at the gene ends were 2 bases for V and 2 bases for J; bases not matched to a gene: 4. Germline V gene lookup returns CDR1 LNHDA and CDR2 SQIVND (reference sequence). This CDR3 is built from 16 residues. CDR3 sequence reads: CASSITSGTLTDTQYF. CDR3 DNA: TGTGCCAGTAGTATAACTAGCGGGACACTCACAGATACGCAGTATTTT.

The rearrangement joins TRBV7-6 to TRBJ2-5; 10 nucleotides line up with TRBD1. With V trimmed by 2 bases and J by 5 bases, 5 bases remained unmatched. Germline values: CDR1 SGHVS, CDR2 FNYEAQ. The CDR3 contains 15 residues. The CDR3 bases are TGTGCCAGCAGCTTAATGACAGGGGGCCGGGAGACCCAGTACTTC. This encodes CASSLMTGGRETQYF. Combining the CDR3 with reference TRBV7-6 and TRBJ2-5 gives the whole variable domain GAGVSQSPRYKVTKRGQDVALRCDPISGHVSLYWYRQALGQGPEFLTYFNYEAQQDKSGLPNDRFSAERPEGSISTLTIQRTEQRDSAMYRCASSLMTGGRETQYFGPGTRLLVL.

The V gene is TRBV7-2, the J gene TRBJ2-3; 11 bases match TRBD2. The CDR3 length is 16 residues. The germline V gene encodes CDR1 SGHTA and CDR2 FQGNSA. V trimming: 5 bases; J trimming: 4 bases; junction bases outside the gene matches: 8. The CDR3, as DNA: TGTGCCAGCAGCCCAGATAGCGGGAGGGCCGCAGATACGCAGTATTTT. Translation: CASSPDSGRAADTQYF.

As concerns this clone: Other DNA sequences from this sample encode an identical CDR3 as well. The chain links TRBV10-3 to TRBJ2-5; D possibly corresponds to TRBD2 (5 bases). V was shortened by 4 bases and J by 2 bases, with 8 bases between the two germline ends. The CDR3 length is 13 residues. CDR1 and CDR2 (germline): ENHRY, SYGVKD. CDR3 nucleotides: TGTGCCATCAGTGGGACTGAGCAAGAGACCCAGTACTTC. Protein product: CAISGTEQETQYF.

The chain recombines TRBV5-6 with TRBJ2-5; maybe TRBD1 (5 bases). Deletions cut 3 bases from V and 5 bases from J, with 11 bases between. This CDR3 comprises 13 residues. Per the germline V gene, CDR1 is SGHDT and CDR2 is YYEEEE. The CDR3 nucleotides read TGTGCCAGCAGCTCGCAGGGTAGGGAGACCCAGTACTTC. Translating gives CASSSQGRETQYF.

The chain employs TRBV18 and TRBJ1-4, with D possibly matching TRBD1 (5 bases). The CDR3 length is 13 residues. The V gene lost 2 bases and the J gene lost 6 bases, with 7 bases spanning the gap. Germline-derived CDR1 and CDR2 are KGHSH and LQKENI. CDR3 in DNA: TGTGCCAGCTCACCAGGGGCGGATGAAAAACTGTTTTTT. Translation: CASSPGADEKLFF.

The J gene is TRBJ1-4, the V gene TRBV7-6; TRBD1 might be the D (5 bases). Germline CDR1 and CDR2: SGHVS and FNYEAQ. This CDR3 spans 16 amino acids. V dropped 5 bases and J dropped 4 bases, with 17 bases sitting between them. This chain's CDR3 is CASSPTKGRVNEKLFF. The CDR3 DNA reads TGTGCCAGCAGCCCGACGAAGGGGCGAGTTAATGAAAAACTGTTTTTT.

The chain joins TRBV4-3 to TRBJ1-4; no definite D call. Germline loops: CDR1 LGHNA, CDR2 YSLEER. Trimming cost V 1 base and J 6 bases, with 15 bases left between them. The CDR3 loop spans 16 amino acids. The DNA for the CDR3 is TGCGCCAGCAGCCAAGGTCAGGACTTGAAGGATGAAAAACTGTTTTTT. Encoded protein: CASSQGQDLKDEKLFF.

CDR3 bases: TGTGCCAGCAGCAATCGATTGACGGACAGGGCTCCCGGGAAGGGGTCCACAGATACGCAGTATTTT. It specifies CASSNRLTDRAPGKGSTDTQYF. The chain carries TRBV21-1 and TRBJ2-3; TRBD1 is the table's D call and was not checked against the DNA. TRBV21-1 is termed a pseudogene. The CDR3 contains 22 residues.